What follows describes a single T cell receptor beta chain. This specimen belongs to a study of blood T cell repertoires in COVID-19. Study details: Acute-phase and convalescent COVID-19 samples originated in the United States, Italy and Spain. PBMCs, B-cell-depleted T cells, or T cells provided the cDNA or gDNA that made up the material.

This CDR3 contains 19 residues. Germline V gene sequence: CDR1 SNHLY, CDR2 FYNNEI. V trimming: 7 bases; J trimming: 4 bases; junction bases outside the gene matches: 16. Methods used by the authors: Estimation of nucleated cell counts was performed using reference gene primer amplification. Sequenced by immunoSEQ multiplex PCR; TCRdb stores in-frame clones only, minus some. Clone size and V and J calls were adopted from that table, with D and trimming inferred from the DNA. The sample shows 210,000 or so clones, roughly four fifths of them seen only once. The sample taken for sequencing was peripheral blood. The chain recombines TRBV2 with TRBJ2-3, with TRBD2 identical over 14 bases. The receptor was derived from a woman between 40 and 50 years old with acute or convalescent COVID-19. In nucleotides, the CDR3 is TGTGCCAGCAAAAAAAAGGATCGACTAGCGGGGGGGCACCCAGATACGCAGTATTTT. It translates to CASKKKDRLAGGHPDTQYF.